This T cell receptor beta chain was recorded in a study of blood T cell repertoires in COVID-19. Libraries were prepared by immunoSEQ multiplex PCR; TCRdb keeps only in-frame clonotypes and omits some of them. The table has about 270,000 clones, approximately 90% seen once; the top ten hold approximately 2.7%. The CDR3 contains 17 residues. Germline assignment: CDR1 LNHDA and CDR2 SQIVND (reference sequence). The trim removed 8 bases at V and 5 bases at J, leaving 15 bases unmatched. The sequencing input was PBMCs or T cells enriched from blood (not recorded which). This receptor was taken from a middle-aged man who had been exposed to COVID-19. The chain carries TRBV19 and TRBJ2-1; 10 bases fit TRBD2. The CDR3 loop reads CASSNMGAGGRNNEQFF. Here the CDR3 DNA reads TGTGCCAGTTCGAATATGGGAGCGGGAGGGAGGAACAATGAGCAGTTCTTC. The full variable domain, with the rest looked up from reference TRBV19 and TRBJ2-1, is DGGITQSPKYLFRKEGQNVTLSCEQNLNHDAMYWYRQDPGQGLRLIYYSQIVNDFQKGDIAEGYSVSREKKESFPLTVTSAQKNPTAFYLCASSNMGAGGRNNEQFFGPGTRLTVL.